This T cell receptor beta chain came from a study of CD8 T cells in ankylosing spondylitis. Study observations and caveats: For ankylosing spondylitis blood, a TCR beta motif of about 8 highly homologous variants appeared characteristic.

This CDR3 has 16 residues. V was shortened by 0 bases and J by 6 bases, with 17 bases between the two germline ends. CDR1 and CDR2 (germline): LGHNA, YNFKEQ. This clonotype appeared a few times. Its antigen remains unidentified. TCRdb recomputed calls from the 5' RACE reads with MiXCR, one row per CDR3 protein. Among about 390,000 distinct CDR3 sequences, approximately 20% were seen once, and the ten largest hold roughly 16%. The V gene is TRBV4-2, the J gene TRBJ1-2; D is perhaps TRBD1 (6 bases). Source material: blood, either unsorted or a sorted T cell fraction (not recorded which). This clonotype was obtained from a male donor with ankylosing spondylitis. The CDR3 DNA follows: TGTGCCAGCAGCCAAGACCCCGCCAAACAGGGAGATGGCTACACCTTC. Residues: CASSQDPAKQGDGYTF.